These 23 T cell receptor beta chains were sequenced from one sample in a study of radiotherapy plus CTLA-4 blockade in lung cancer. Some clones are missing from TCRdb's copy, which holds only in-frame ones; the method was immunoSEQ multiplex PCR. The sample has 52,000 or so clones; around 80% are singletons. Sequenced material: peripheral blood, taken from a patient treated with radiotherapy plus ipilimumab. Receptor source: a human donor with non-small cell lung cancer whose response to radiotherapy plus ipilimumab could not be evaluated.

The gene calls are TRBV5-4 and TRBJ2-3; the match to TRBD2 covers 11 bases. Germline V gives CDR1 SGHNT, CDR2 YYREEE (reference sequence). This CDR3 spans 17 amino acids. With V trimmed by 4 bases and J by 4 bases, 11 bases remained unmatched. The CDR3 reads CASSPGSGGVQSDTQYF. The DNA of the CDR3 is TGTGCCAGCAGCCCGGGTAGCGGGGGGGTTCAATCAGATACGCAGTATTTT.

CDR3 residues: CASSLGTREYGYTF. As DNA, the CDR3 is TGTGCCAGCAGCTTAGGTACCAGGGAATATGGCTACACCTTC. The chain employs TRBV7-8 and TRBJ1-2; D is possibly TRBD1 (5 bases). The CDR3 has 14 residues. Germline V gene data show CDR1 as SGHVS and CDR2 as FQNEAQ. Trimming pared 1 base from V and 5 bases from J, leaving 11 bases between.

The genes are TRBV27 and TRBJ2-3; 9 bases map to TRBD2. The V gene end was trimmed by 7 bases and the J gene end by 8 bases; junction bases not matched to a gene: 13. The CDR3 loop spans 15 amino acids. Germline V gene lookup returns CDR1 MNHEY and CDR2 SMNVEV (reference sequence). CDR3 loop: CASTQIGGRAVTQYF. The CDR3 coding sequence is TGTGCCAGCACCCAGATTGGCGGGAGGGCAGTTACGCAGTATTTT.

This clone was counted a single time. The V gene is TRBV12-2, the J gene TRBJ2-3; the table names TRBD2, a call not compared with the DNA. TRBV12-2 is marked as a pseudogene. This CDR3 has 14 amino acids. In DNA, the CDR3 is TGTGCAATCCGCGAGGCGGATCACACAGATACGCAGTATTTT. Protein sequence: CAIREADHTDTQYF.

CDR3 DNA sequence: TGTGCCAGCAGTTCCCTAGGAGATACGCAGTATTTT. It encodes CASSSLGDTQYF. The rearrangement uses TRBV27 and TRBJ2-3; D is unresolved. Trimming pared 4 bases from V and 5 bases from J, leaving 7 bases between. CDR1 MNHEY and CDR2 SMNVEV come from the germline V gene (reference sequence). This CDR3 has 12 residues.

The chain is built from TRBV6-1 and TRBJ2-2, with D unclear. CDR1 MNHNS and CDR2 SASEGT come from the germline V gene. Trimming shortened V by 6 bases and J by 3 bases, and 5 bases separated the two germline ends. The CDR3 has 12 amino acids. The DNA for the CDR3 is TGTGCCAGCAGAACATACACCGGGGAGCTGTTTTTT. Translation gives CASRTYTGELFF.

The genes are TRBV6-6 and TRBJ2-2; D uncertain. Deletions cut 5 bases from V and 1 base from J, with 8 bases between. The CDR3 is 14 residues long. The germline V gene encodes CDR1 MNHNY and CDR2 SVGAGI (reference sequence). CDR3: CASSPPGNTGELFF. The CDR3 DNA is TGTGCCAGCAGTCCGCCGGGGAACACCGGGGAGCTGTTTTTT.

This chain uses TRBV7-2 with TRBJ2-7; no reliable D call. The CDR3 loop spans 15 amino acids. Germline V gene data show CDR1 as SGHTA and CDR2 as FQGNSA. The V and J ends lost 0 bases and 5 bases respectively, with 14 bases between them. CDR3 region: CASSLAPTSDHEQYF. In DNA form, the CDR3 reads TGTGCCAGCAGCTTAGCCCCAACATCTGATCACGAGCAGTACTTC.

V gene TRBV7-2 combines with J gene TRBJ1-1; D is ambiguous. Between the trimmed V and J ends, which lost 0 bases and 4 bases, there was a span of 6 bases. CDR3 length equals 13 residues. The germline CDR1 and CDR2 sequences are SGHTA and FQGNSA. The CDR3 DNA is TGTGCCAGCAGCTTAGCACGGGTCACTGAAGCTTTCTTT. Translating it yields CASSLARVTEAFF.

V usage is TRBV28 and J usage is TRBJ1-2; possibly TRBD1 for D (6 bases). In germline, CDR1 is MDHEN, CDR2 SYDVKM. Trimming pared 3 bases from V and 3 bases from J, leaving 8 bases between. The CDR3 length is 13 residues. CDR3 protein: CASSFRTDYGYTF. CDR3 nucleotides: TGTGCCAGCAGTTTTAGGACAGACTATGGCTACACCTTC.

The J gene is TRBJ2-5, the V gene TRBV6-1, with 8 bases lining up with TRBD2. CDR1 is MNHNS, CDR2 SASEGT, per germline. With V trimmed by 10 bases and J by 4 bases, 11 bases remained unmatched. This CDR3 has 14 residues. CDR3 nucleotide sequence: TGTGCCACTTCGAGGCGGGGGGAGGGAGAGACCCAGTACTTC. The encoded protein is CATSRRGEGETQYF.

This chain connects TRBV7-2 to TRBJ2-7, with 11 nucleotides matching TRBD2. The CDR3 extends over 15 amino acids. The V gene end was trimmed by 9 bases and the J gene end by 2 bases; junction bases not matched to a gene: 9. From germline, CDR1 is SGHTA and CDR2 FQGNSA. The CDR3: CASSIGTSGPYEQYF. The CDR3 nucleotides read TGTGCCAGTTCGATTGGGACTAGCGGCCCCTACGAGCAGTACTTC.

The chain joins TRBV6-5 to TRBJ2-1; D call uncertain. This CDR3 has 12 amino acids. The V gene lost 3 bases and the J gene lost 6 bases, with 6 bases spanning the gap. In germline, CDR1 is MNHEY, CDR2 SVGAGI. This CDR3 reads CASSYLSNEQFF. The CDR3 DNA reads as TGTGCCAGCAGTTATCTGAGCAATGAGCAGTTCTTC.

The chain links TRBV6-5 to TRBJ2-1, with 14 bases lining up with TRBD2. There are 15 residues in the CDR3. V gave up 7 bases and J gave up 5 bases; unmatched junction bases: 4. The V gene's germline CDR1 is MNHEY and CDR2 SVGAGI. The CDR3 DNA reads TGTGCCAGCATCCGACTAGCGGGAGGGAACAATGAGCAGTTCTTC. Its protein is CASIRLAGGNNEQFF.

This chain links TRBV9 with TRBJ2-1, with 14 bases fitting TRBD2. Germline assignment: CDR1 SGDLS and CDR2 YYNGEE. V gave up 2 bases and J gave up 2 bases; unmatched junction bases: 3. CDR3 length: 17 residues. CDR3 DNA: TGTGCCAGCAGCGTCTCGACTAGCGGGAGGGCCTACAATGAGCAGTTCTTC. It encodes CASSVSTSGRAYNEQFF. The entire variable domain, with the rest obtained from reference TRBV9 and TRBJ2-1, is as follows: DSGVTQTPKHLITATGQRVTLRCSPRSGDLSVYWYQQSLDQGLQFLIQYYNGEERAKGNILERFSAQQFPDLHSELNLSSLELGDSALYFCASSVSTSGRAYNEQFFGPGTRLTVL.

This clone was counted between two and nine times. This chain uses TRBV13 with TRBJ2-1; tentatively, D is TRBD2 (5 bases). The CDR3 runs 15 residues. Germline V gene sequence: CDR1 PRHDT, CDR2 FYEKMQ (reference sequence). The V and J ends lost 6 bases and 3 bases respectively, with 15 bases between them. CDR3 protein: CASRSTEDYYNEQFF. In DNA, the CDR3 is TGTGCCAGCAGGTCTACAGAAGACTACTACAATGAGCAGTTCTTC.

CDR3 sequence: CASSLGLEETQYF. DNA of the CDR3: TGCGCCAGCAGCTTGGGACTAGAAGAGACCCAGTACTTC. The chain links TRBV5-1 to TRBJ2-5, with TRBD2 as a possible D gene (6 bases). The CDR3 totals 13 residues. The germline V and J ends were trimmed by 0 bases and 3 bases, with 6 bases remaining between them. Germline assignment: CDR1 SGHRS and CDR2 YFSETQ.

The V and J genes are TRBV15 and TRBJ2-5; D unresolved. The V and J ends lost 0 bases and 2 bases respectively, with 4 bases between them. In germline, CDR1 is LNHNV, CDR2 YYDKDF (reference sequence). This CDR3 contains 13 residues. The DNA for the CDR3 is TGTGCCACCAGCAGAGACCAACAAGAGACCCAGTACTTC. Protein product: CATSRDQQETQYF.

V gene TRBV27 combines with J gene TRBJ2-1; the D gene is possibly TRBD1 (7 bases). The CDR3 has 16 amino acids. Trimming pared 2 bases from V and 7 bases from J, leaving 18 bases between. Germline V gene data show CDR1 as MNHEY and CDR2 as SMNVEV (reference sequence). The CDR3 is CASSLRGLAPMNEQFF. The CDR3 coding sequence is TGTGCCAGCAGTTTAAGGGGGCTAGCGCCAATGAATGAGCAGTTCTTC.

The chain has TRBV11-2 and TRBJ2-1; D is perhaps TRBD1 (6 bases). Germline CDR1 SGHAT, CDR2 FQNNGV. CDR3 size: 15 residues. The ends were cut back, 0 bases at V and 1 base at J, with 7 bases in the middle. CDR3 residues: CASSLDRGSYNEQFF. The DNA for the CDR3 is TGTGCCAGCAGCTTAGACAGGGGATCCTACAATGAGCAGTTCTTC.

This clone was observed a handful of times. The rearrangement links TRBV6-6 to TRBJ2-2; 8 positions agree with TRBD2. V gave up 5 bases and J gave up 4 bases; unmatched junction bases: 9. Germline V CDR1 and CDR2: MNHNY, SVGAGI (reference sequence). The CDR3 sequence is 16 residues long. The chain's CDR3 is CASSPYTSGRTGELFF. As DNA, the CDR3 is TGTGCCAGCAGTCCATACACTAGCGGCCGCACCGGGGAGCTGTTTTTT.

V usage is TRBV4-3 and J usage is TRBJ1-1, with TRBD1 as a possible D gene (5 bases). Trimming left V 4 bases short and J 3 bases short, with 12 bases between. CDR3 size: 14 residues. CDR1 and CDR2 (germline): LGHNA, YSLEER. For the CDR3, the DNA is TGCGCCAGCAGCCCTACTACAGGAGACACTGAAGCTTTCTTT. Amino acid sequence: CASSPTTGDTEAFF.

The chain is built from TRBV25-1 and TRBJ1-2, with D perhaps matching TRBD1 (5 bases). CDR3 length equals 14 residues. CDR1 is MGHDK and CDR2 is SYGVNS in the germline V gene. V was cut by 3 bases and J by 5 bases, with 13 bases left in between. CDR3 loop: CASSDGGGVYGYTF. The CDR3 DNA reads TGTGCCAGCAGTGATGGGGGGGGTGTGTATGGCTACACCTTC.